This T cell receptor (beta chain) was captured in a study of blood T cells in healthy people across ages (dated by TCRdb to between 2014 and 2017). General notes on the study: In model experiments, template switching captured roughly one uniquely barcoded TCR beta cDNA molecule for every two T cells. Donors were grouped into four age groups: young (average roughly 15 years), middle-aged (39), aged (roughly 62) and long-lived (around 82). Using deep sequencing normalized with unique cDNA molecular identifiers, the study measured how TCR beta repertoire diversity changes with age. To avoid experimental bias, donors of different ages were randomly spread across the sequencing lanes. The study analyzed two additional independent replicas of 1 million unique cDNA reads from the same blood draw for two donors, one aged 18 to 30 and one aged 80 or older.

Donors were a few dozen systemically healthy Caucasian individuals from Russia aged 6 to 90 years. About 9.6 milliliters of peripheral blood were collected from each donor into EDTA-treated Vacutainer tubes. Ficoll-Paque density-gradient centrifugation was used to isolate PBMCs, with at least 6 million per sample. Trizol reagent was used to extract total RNA from the PBMCs, yielding at least 5.5 micrograms per sample. Naive CD45RAhigh/CD27high T cell percentages were measured by flow cytometry on a PBMC aliquot from every donor. Turning to this clonotype: Its binding antigen is unknown. No qualities accompany the bases; no much larger clone lies one base away.

General study outcomes and caveats: Total diversity estimates from one million sequenced T cells were considered lower bounds and underestimates. Compared with the aged group, the long-lived group had more naive CD4+ T cells, fewer expanded clones and increased TCR diversity, suggesting age selection. Bulk unsorted PBMC profiling prevented conclusive comparison of naive and antigen-experienced compartments. Because donor CMV infection status was unknown, age-related changes in expanded clonotypes were potentially confounded. A strong correlation was found between observed TCR beta diversity and the percentage of naive T cells measured by flow cytometry. Observed TCR beta diversity per million T cells fell roughly linearly with age, and a significant reduction was already apparent by age approximately 40.

Library creation used 5' RACE. Sequencing was performed on an Illumina HiSeq 2500. A second PCR of roughly 7 to 11 cycles was performed with a sample-barcoded 5' primer and a J-beta primer mix. A unique molecular identifier was introduced onto each TCR beta cDNA molecule by a template-switch 5' adaptor carrying 12 random nucleotides. Each sample yielded at least 2.5 million CDR3-containing paired-end reads. First-strand cDNA synthesis was performed from all RNA using the Mint cDNA synthesis kit, with priming by a TRBC-specific oligonucleotide. After uracil-DNA glycosylase treatment, a first 18-cycle PCR used universal primers M1SS and BC2_uni_R on all cDNA. The paper's processing steps were these. Each sample was normalized by randomly selecting 1 million high-quality reads, each carrying a distinct molecular identifier. Reads with shared molecular identifiers were discarded instead of being binned into consensus sequences. MiTCR, set to a Q25 quality threshold and the strictest error-elimination algorithm, was used for CDR3 identification, clonotype clustering and error correction. A nonparametric unseen species model using Euler transformation provided a lower-bound estimate of total TCR beta diversity. TCRdb redid the processing of the public reads, applying fastp at Q25 and MiXCR, and retained in-frame beta chains. Rows are combined by CDR3 protein, so each entry shows the most common genes and DNA. These V and J calls derive from TCRdb rather than the authors' analysis. Recorded for this sample are roughly 1,800,000 distinct CDR3 sequences; around 50% of them occurred a single time. The ten largest account for less than 2.5% of the sample.

Based on the germline V gene, the CDR1 and CDR2 sequences are SGHDT and YYEEEE. Cut back by 4 bases and 1 base, the V and J ends lie 8 bases apart. From cysteine to phenylalanine, the CDR3 is 13 amino acids long. Only the CDR3 region is kept as DNA, spanning 39 bases read in frame from base 1. The rearrangement joined TRBV5-6 to TRBJ1-1; no D gene call is confident. Sequences were obtained from blood. The receptor was isolated from a woman aged 40 to 55 in good health. The DNA sequence is given as TGTGCCAGCAGCCGTATGTGGAACACTGAAGCTTTCTTT. This translates into CASSRMWNTEAFF. Beyond the CDR3, the reference TRBV5-6 and TRBJ1-1 genes provide the residues; the full variable domain reads: DAGVTQSPTHLIKTRGQQVTLRCSPKSGHDTVSWYQQALGQGPQFIFQYYEEEERQRGNFPDRFSGHQFPNYSSELNVNALLLGDSALYLCASSRMWNTEAFFGQGTRLTVV.